This TCR beta chain was recorded in a study of T cells in Graves' hyperthyroidism and ophthalmopathy. This clonotype was counted at least ten times. The source material, RNA transcripts, was used to amplify TCR beta CDR3 regions. The HTBI set primed first-round TCR CDR3 RT-PCR. Via MiXCR, TCRdb re-called the multiplex PCR reads, giving one row per CDR3 protein. Of around 500,000 distinct CDR3 sequences in the sample, about an eighth are singletons; the top ten hold over 15%. The V segment lost 2 bases and the J segment 10 bases; nucleotides outside the gene matches: 14. This CDR3 contains 16 residues. CDR1 and CDR2 from the germline V gene are SGHRS and YFSETQ.

Sequencing was performed on blood. This clonotype was obtained from a woman younger than 35 with Graves' hyperthyroidism. V gene TRBV5-1 combines with J gene TRBJ2-1; 8 bases are shared with TRBD2. The CDR3: CASSFLAGSESKEQFF. The CDR3 bases are TGCGCCAGCAGCTTCTTAGCGGGGAGCGAGTCCAAGGAGCAGTTCTTC.